This paragraph reports one T cell receptor (beta chain). Its antigen is currently unknown. These data originate in a study of siplizumab effects on memory and regulatory T cells. Study-wide points: Fewer alloreactive sequences mapped to unstimulated CD4+ memory cells under siplizumab. Roughly 75-97% of proliferating CD4+ or CD8+ clones lacked an assignable naive or memory phenotype.

It was 85,000 to 100,000 TCR templates that were assayed per sample. The protocol was immunoSEQ multiplex PCR, while the TCRdb copy is restricted to in-frame clones and leaves out a portion. The repertoire has 95,000 to 130,000 clones, approximately 94% of them found once; the top ten carry roughly 1.7%. The clonotype originates from a human donor in good health. The material sequenced was non-Treg CD4+ T cells sorted from blood.

CDR3 nucleotide sequence: TGTGCCACCAGCAGAGAAAGGGATACGCAGTATTTT. Translating gives CATSRERDTQYF. This chain uses TRBV15 with TRBJ2-3; D is ambiguous. Germline lookup yields CDR1 LNHNV and CDR2 YYDKDF (reference sequence). Trimming took 0 bases from V and 6 from J, leaving 4 bases between them. CDR3 length: 12 amino acids. The full variable domain, its missing parts supplied by reference TRBV15 and TRBJ2-3, is DAMVIQNPRYQVTQFGKPVTLSCSQTLNHNVMYWYQQKSSQAPKLLFHYYDKDFNNEADTPDNFQSRRPNTSFCFLDIRSPGLGDTAMYLCATSRERDTQYFGPGTRLTVL.